This T cell receptor beta chain stems from a study of cytomegalovirus exposure and HLA in healthy donors. PCR amplification relied on 60 Vbeta primers (plus 13 Jbeta primers). Generated by immunoSEQ multiplex PCR, the TCRdb table keeps only in-frame clones and is missing some. Among 150,000 to 200,000 clones listed, 75% were seen once. The CDR3 length is 16 residues. Germline V gene sequence: CDR1 SGHVS, CDR2 FQNEAQ. J lost 4 bases, V lost 1 base, and 7 bases had no gene match. The chain couples TRBV7-8 to TRBJ2-3, with 8 positions matching TRBD2. The source of this sequence is a man between 18 and 35 years old in good health and CMV-seropositive. Sequenced sample: PBMCs. The CDR3 DNA follows: TGTGCCAGCAGCTTAGGGAGCGGGAGTCCCCCAGATACGCAGTATTTT. It yields the protein CASSLGSGSPPDTQYF.